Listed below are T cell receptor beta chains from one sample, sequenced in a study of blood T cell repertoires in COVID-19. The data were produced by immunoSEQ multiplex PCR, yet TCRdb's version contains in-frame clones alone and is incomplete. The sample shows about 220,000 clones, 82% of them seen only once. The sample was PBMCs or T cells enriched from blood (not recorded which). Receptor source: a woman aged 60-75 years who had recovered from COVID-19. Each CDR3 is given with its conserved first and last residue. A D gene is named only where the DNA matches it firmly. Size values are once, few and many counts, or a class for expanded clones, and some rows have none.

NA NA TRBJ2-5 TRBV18 CASSPPGGGGETQYF
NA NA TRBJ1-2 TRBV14 CASSQDLSYGYTF
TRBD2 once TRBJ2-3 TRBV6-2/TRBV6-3 CASSYSSRGGSSTDTQYF
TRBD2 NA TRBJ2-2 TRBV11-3 CASSFSGTPPGELFF
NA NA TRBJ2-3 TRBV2 CASRSGSTDTQYF
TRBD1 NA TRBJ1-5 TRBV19 CASSTRRRDRYNQPQHF
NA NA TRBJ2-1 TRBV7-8 CASSLEFGSYNEQFF
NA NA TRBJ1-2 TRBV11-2 CASSLGRVGYTF
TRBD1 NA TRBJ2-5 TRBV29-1 CSVDPGQGQETQYF
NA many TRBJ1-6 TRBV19 CASTRTEYSPLHF
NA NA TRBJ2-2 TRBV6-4 CASSRGSTGELFF
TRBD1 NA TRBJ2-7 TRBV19 CASSITEGQGYEQYF
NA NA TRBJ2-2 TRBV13 CASRPGLNTGELFF
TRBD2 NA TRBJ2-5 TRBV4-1 CASSQVETSGEETQYF
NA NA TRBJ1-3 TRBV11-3 CASSLESSSGNTIYF
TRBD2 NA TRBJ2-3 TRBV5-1 CASSLRTSGGLDTQYF
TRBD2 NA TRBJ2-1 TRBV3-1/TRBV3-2 CASSHRTLAGVFYNEQFF
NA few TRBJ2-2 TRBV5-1 CASSSQGTGELFF
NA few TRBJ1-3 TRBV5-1 CASSLAGQGNTIYF
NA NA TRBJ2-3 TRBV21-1 CASSNSSGRTDTQYF
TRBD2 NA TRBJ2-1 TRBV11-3 CASSPREGSYNEQFF
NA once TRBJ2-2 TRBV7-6 CASSLATGGQNGELFF
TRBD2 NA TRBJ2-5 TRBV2 CASRATPGLAGGPRETQYF
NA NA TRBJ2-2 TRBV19 CASSLHTTGELFF
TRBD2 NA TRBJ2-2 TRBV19 CASTDSGRGTGELFF
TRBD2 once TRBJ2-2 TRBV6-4 CASRGTSTGELFF
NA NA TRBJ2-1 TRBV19 CASSLDREDEQFF
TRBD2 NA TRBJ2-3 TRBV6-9 CASSYRLAASTDTQYF
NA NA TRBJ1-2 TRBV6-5 CASSSIQEEGYTF
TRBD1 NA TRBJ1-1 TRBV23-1 CASSHRDRETEAFF
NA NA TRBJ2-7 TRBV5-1 CASSRGMKYEQYF
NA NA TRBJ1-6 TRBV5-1 CASSLVRNSPLHF
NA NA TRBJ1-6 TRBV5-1 CASSLDSPNLANNSPLHF
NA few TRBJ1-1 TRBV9 CASSLQGSTEAFF
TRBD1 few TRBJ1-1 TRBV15 CATSRIRGQGEAFF
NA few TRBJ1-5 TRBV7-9 CASSSSPQPQHF
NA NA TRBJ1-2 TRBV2 CASSPRAQGLNGYTF
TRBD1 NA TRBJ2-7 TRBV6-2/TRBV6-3 CASSSTGTEEQYF
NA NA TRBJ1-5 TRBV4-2 CASSREAGRRNQPQHF
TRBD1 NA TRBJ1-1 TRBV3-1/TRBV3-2 CASSQVTGGTEAFF
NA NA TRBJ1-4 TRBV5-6 CASSFFGQGNEKLFF